A selection of T cell receptor beta chains follows, all from one sample in a study of regulatory T cells in long-lasting Graves disease. TCRdb reanalysed the multiplex PCR reads using MiXCR and keeps one entry per CDR3 protein. The top ten hold about a quarter of the sample, which has roughly 450,000 distinct CDR3 sequences, around 24% seen once. The sample was peripheral blood mononuclear cells (PBMCs), taken when the disease was refractory, from a patient treated with antithyroid drugs. These TCRs come from a female donor with Graves disease. CDR3s include the opening cysteine and the closing phenylalanine or tryptophan.

v_call cdr3_aa
TRBV5-1 CASSSGGARGAYEQYF
TRBV7-2 CASQPGQGMETQYF
TRBV6-1 CASSRRLAGFSGANVLTF
TRBV6-2/TRBV6-3 CASSRAAGNQPQHF
TRBV6-9 CASSYGRGHSYEQYF
TRBV2 CASRKGTGARNTEAFF
TRBV29-1 CSVEGSGSYGYTF
TRBV12-3/TRBV12-4 CASSLTLGGTAKNIQYF
TRBV9 CTSSVGQGTEKLFF
TRBV7-2 CASIPGWASGSLEQFF
TRBV6-2/TRBV6-3 CASSYTLRDGDLANYGYTF
TRBV19 CASSTIEQYF
TRBV7-3 CASSLTRVPTEAFF
TRBV25-1 CATLRKGSTEAFF
TRBV6-1 CASSRVRTNTGELFF
TRBV6-1 CASSGGNNEQFF
TRBV7-3 CASSPGGRGTEAFF
TRBV30 CAWTTRFEAFF
TRBV6-2/TRBV6-3 CASSAMLTGGQTGELFF
TRBV5-1 CASSFFGADEAFF
TRBV19 CASSPRDRGRSRWTEKLFF
TRBV19 CATAGSGEAFF
TRBV27 CASRFLGSWEQFF
TRBV28 CASNPFRGLNQPQHF
TRBV9 CASSVGDSHGYTF
TRBV6-1 CAASGWGADTQYF
TRBV7-9 CASSLDGLVTYEQYF
TRBV5-1 CASSLVGRTRGRTEAFF
TRBV28 CASSLRQGFVYGYTF
TRBV5-1 CASSLNSATIQETQYF
TRBV10-3 CAIRENSGNTGELFF
TRBV25-1 CASSEQWAARGRVNQPQHF
TRBV5-1 CASSLARALNTEAFF
TRBV2 CASRGQAGGVNQPQHF
TRBV5-1 CASSLNLDGEMNYGYTF
TRBV5-5 CASSQGGESRNEQYF
TRBV4-1 CASSQVDGNGQPQHF
TRBV6-2/TRBV6-3 CASSYSMSPRLYEQYF
TRBV29-1 CSVQVGETQYF
TRBV28 CASSWAGYGYTF
TRBV7-6 CASSSHSGLASYEQYF
TRBV28 CASSSAGAIYEQYF
TRBV10-3 CAISPTGGTEQYF